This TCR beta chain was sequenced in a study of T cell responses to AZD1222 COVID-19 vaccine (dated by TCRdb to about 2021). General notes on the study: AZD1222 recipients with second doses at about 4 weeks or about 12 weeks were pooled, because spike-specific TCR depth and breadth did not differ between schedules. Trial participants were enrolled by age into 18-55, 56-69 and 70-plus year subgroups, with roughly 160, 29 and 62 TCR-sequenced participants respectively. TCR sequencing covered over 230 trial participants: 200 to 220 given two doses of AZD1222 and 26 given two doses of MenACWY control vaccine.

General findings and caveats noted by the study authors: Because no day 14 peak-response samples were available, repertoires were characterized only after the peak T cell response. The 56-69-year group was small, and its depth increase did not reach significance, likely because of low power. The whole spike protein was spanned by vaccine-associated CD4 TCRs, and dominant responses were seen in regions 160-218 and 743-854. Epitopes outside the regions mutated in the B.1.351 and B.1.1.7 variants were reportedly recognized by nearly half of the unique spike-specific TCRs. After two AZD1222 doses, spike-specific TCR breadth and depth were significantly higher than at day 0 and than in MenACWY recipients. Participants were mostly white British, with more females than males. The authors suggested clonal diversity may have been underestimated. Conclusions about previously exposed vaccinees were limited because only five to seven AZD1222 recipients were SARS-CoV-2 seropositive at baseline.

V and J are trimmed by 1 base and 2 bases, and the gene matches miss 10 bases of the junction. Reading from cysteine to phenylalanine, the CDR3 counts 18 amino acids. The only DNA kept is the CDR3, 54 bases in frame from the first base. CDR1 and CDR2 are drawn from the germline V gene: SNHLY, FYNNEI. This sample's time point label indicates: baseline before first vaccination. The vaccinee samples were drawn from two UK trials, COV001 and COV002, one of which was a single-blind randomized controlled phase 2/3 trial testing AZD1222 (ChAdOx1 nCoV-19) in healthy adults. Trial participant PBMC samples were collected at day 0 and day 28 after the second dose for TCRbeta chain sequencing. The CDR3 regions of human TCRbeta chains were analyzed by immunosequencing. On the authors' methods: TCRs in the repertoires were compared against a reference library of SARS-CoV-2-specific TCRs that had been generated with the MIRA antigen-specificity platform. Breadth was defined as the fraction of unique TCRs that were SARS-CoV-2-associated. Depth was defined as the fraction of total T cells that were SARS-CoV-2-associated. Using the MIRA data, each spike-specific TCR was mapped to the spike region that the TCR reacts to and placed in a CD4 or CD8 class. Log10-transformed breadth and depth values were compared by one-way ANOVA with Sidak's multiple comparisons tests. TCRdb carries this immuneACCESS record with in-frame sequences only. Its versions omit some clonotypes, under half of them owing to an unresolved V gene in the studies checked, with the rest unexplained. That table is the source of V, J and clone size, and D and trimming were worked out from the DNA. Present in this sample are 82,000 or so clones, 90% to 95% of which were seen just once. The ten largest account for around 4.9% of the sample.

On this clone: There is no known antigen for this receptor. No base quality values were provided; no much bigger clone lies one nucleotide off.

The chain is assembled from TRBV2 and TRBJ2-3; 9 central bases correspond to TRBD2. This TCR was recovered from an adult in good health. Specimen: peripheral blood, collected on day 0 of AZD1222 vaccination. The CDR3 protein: CASSEDDQRGAFTDTQYF. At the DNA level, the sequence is TGTGCCAGCAGTGAAGACGACCAGCGGGGGGCCTTCACAGATACGCAGTATTTT.